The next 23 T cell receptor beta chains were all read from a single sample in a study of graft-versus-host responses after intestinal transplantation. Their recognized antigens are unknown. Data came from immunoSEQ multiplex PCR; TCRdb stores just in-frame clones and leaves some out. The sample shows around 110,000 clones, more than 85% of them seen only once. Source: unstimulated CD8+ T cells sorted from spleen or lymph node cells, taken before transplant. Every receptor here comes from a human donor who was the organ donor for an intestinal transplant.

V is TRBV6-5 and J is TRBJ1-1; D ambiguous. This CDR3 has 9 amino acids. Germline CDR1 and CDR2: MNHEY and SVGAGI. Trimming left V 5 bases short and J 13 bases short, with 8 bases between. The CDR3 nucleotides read TGTGCCAGCAGTGAAATGGGTTTCTTT. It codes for CASSEMGFF.

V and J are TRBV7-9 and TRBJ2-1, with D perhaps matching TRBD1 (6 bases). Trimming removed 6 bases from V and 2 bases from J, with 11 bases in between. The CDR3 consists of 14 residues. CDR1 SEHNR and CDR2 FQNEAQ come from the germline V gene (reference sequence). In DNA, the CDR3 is TGTGCCAGCAGGACGGCAGGGGCCTACAATGAGCAGTTCTTC. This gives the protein CASRTAGAYNEQFF.

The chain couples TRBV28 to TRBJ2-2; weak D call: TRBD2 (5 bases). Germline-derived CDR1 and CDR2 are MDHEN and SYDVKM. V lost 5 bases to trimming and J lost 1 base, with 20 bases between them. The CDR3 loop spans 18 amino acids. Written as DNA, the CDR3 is TGTGCCAGCAGTCTCATCCCCACGAACGGACTGAACACCGGGGAGCTGTTTTTT. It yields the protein CASSLIPTNGLNTGELFF.

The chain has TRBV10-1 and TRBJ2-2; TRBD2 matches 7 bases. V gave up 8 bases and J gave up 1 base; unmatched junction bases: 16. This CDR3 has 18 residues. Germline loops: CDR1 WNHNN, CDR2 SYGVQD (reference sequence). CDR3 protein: CASPESASGGLNTGELFF. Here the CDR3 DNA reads TGCGCCAGCCCCGAATCGGCATCGGGGGGACTGAACACCGGGGAGCTGTTTTTT.

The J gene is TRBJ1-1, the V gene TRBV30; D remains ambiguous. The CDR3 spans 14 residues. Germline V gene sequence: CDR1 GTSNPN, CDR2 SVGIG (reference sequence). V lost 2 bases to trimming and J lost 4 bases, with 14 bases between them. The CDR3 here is CAWSMAGLGTEAFF. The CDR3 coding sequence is TGTGCCTGGAGTATGGCCGGGCTGGGCACTGAAGCTTTCTTT.

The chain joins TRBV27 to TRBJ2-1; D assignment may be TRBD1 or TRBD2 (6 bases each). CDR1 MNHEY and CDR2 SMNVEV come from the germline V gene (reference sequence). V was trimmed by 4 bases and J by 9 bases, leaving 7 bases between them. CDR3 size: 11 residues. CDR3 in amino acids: CASSWGAEQFF. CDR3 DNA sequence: TGTGCCAGCAGTTGGGGGGCTGAGCAGTTCTTC.

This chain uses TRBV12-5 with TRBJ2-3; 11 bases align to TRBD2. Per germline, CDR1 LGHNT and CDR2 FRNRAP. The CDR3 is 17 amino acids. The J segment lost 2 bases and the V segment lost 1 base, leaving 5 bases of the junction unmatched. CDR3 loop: CASGLGSGRADTDTQYF. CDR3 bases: TGTGCTAGTGGTTTGGGTAGCGGGAGGGCGGACACAGATACGCAGTATTTT.

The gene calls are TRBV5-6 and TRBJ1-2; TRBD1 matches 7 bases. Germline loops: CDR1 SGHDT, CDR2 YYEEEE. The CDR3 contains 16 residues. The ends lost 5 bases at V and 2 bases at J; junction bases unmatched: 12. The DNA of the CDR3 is TGTGCCAGCAGATCGCGCCGGGACAGTCTAAACTATGGCTACACCTTC. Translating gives CASRSRRDSLNYGYTF.

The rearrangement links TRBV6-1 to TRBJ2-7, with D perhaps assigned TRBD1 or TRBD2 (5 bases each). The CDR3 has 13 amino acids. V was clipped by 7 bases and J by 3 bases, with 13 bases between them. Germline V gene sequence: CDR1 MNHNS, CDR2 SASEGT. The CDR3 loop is CASTGTQVYEQYF. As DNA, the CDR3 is TGTGCCAGCACCGGGACGCAGGTCTACGAGCAGTACTTC.

This CDR3 reads CASSQEGEKLFF. The CDR3 DNA follows: TGCGCCAGCAGCCAAGAGGGGGAAAAACTGTTTTTT. The chain has TRBV4-1 and TRBJ1-4, with no clear D. Per germline, CDR1 MGHRA and CDR2 YSYEKL. The CDR3 contains 12 residues. Trimming shortened V by 0 bases and J by 8 bases, and 4 bases separated the two germline ends.

Here the CDR3 DNA reads TGCGCCAGCAGCTTAAGGCGCGGGGGCACAGATACGCAGTATTTT. Translated, it gives CASSLRRGGTDTQYF. The rearrangement joins TRBV5-1 to TRBJ2-3; perhaps TRBD2 as D (6 bases). CDR1 and CDR2 from the germline V gene are SGHRS and YFSETQ. This CDR3 spans 15 amino acids. Trimming removed 2 bases from V and 1 base from J, with 11 bases in between.

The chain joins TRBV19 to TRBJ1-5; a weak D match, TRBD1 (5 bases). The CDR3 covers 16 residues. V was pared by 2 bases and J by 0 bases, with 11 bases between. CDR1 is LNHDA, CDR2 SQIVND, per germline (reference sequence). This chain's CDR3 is CASSIWGSYSNQPQHF. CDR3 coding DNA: TGTGCCAGTAGTATATGGGGGTCCTATAGCAATCAGCCCCAGCATTTT.

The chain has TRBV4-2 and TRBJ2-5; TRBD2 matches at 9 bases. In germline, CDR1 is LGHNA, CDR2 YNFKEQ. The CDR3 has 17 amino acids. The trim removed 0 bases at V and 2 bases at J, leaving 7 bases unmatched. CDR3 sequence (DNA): TGTGCCAGCAGCCAAGATGGGGTAGCGGGAGTTCAAGAGACCCAGTACTTC. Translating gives CASSQDGVAGVQETQYF.

The CDR3 region is CASSEDLQYYEQYF. CDR3 nucleotide sequence: TGTGCCAGCAGTGAAGATTTACAGTACTACGAGCAGTACTTC. V usage is TRBV6-1 and J usage is TRBJ2-7, with D uncertain. Trimming removed 1 base from V and 3 bases from J, with 10 bases in between. This CDR3 contains 14 residues. Germline V gene sequence: CDR1 MNHNS, CDR2 SASEGT.

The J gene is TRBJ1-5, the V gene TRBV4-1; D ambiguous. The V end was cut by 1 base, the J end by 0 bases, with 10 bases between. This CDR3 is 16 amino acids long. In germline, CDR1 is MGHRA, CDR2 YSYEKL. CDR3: CASSQVGLHSNQPQHF. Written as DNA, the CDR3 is TGCGCCAGCAGCCAAGTAGGTTTACATAGCAATCAGCCCCAGCATTTT.

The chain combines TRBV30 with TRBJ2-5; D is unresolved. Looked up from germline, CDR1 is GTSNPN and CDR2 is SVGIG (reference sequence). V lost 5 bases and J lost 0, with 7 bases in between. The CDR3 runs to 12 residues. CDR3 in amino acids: CAWEKYQETQYF. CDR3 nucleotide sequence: TGTGCCTGGGAAAAGTACCAAGAGACCCAGTACTTC.

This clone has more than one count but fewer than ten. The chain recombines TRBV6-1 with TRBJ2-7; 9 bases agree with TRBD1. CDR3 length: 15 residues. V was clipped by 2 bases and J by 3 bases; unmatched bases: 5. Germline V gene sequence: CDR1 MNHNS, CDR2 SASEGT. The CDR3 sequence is CASSERGTGFYEQYF. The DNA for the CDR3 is TGTGCCAGCAGTGAACGGGGGACAGGGTTCTACGAGCAGTACTTC.

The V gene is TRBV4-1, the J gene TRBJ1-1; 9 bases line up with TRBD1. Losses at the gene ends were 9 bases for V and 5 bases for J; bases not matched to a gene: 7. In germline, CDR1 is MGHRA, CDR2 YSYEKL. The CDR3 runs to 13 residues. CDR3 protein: CASKQGAGTEAFF. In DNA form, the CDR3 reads TGCGCCAGTAAACAGGGGGCAGGGACTGAAGCTTTCTTT.

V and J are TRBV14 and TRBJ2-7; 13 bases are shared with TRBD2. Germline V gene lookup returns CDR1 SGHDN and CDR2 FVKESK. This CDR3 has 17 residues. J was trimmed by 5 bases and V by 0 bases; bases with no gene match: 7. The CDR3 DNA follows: TGTGCCAGCAGCCAAGAAGGACTAGCGGGAGCGGACCACGAGCAGTACTTC. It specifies CASSQEGLAGADHEQYF.

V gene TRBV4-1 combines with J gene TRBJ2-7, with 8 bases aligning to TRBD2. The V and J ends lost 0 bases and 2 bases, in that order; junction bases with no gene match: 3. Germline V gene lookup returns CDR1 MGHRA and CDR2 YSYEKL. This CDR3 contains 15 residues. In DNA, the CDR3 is TGCGCCAGCAGCCAAGAAGCGGGAGTCACCTACGAGCAGTACTTC. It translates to CASSQEAGVTYEQYF.

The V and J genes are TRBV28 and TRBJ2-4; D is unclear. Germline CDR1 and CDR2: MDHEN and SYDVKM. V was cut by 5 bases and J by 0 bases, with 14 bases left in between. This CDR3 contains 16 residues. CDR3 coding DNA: TGTGCCAGCAGTCCAACGCAGGTGCTAGCCAAAAACATTCAGTACTTC. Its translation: CASSPTQVLAKNIQYF.

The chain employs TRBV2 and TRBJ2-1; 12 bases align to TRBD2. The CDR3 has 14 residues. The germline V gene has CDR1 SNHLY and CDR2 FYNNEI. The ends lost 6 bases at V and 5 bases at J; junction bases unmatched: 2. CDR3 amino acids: CASRGLAGNNEQFF. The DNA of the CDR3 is TGTGCCAGCAGGGGACTAGCGGGTAACAATGAGCAGTTCTTC.

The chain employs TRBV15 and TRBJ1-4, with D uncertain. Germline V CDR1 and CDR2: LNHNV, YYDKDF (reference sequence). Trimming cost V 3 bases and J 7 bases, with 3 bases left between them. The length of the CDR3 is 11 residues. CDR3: CATSRGEKLFF. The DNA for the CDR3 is TGTGCCACCAGCAGGGGTGAAAAACTGTTTTTT.